One T cell receptor (beta chain) is described in this entry. The antigen remains undetermined. Losses at the gene ends were 4 bases for V and 3 bases for J; bases not matched to a gene: 5. Germline loops: CDR1 MNHEY, CDR2 SMNVEV (reference sequence). The CDR3 is made up of 15 amino acids. These data belong to a study of shared clonotypes between healthy human individuals. General study results and limits: Across a handful of donors, naive CD4 shared 4.5% to 6%, naive CD8 more than 3%, memory CD4 2.3%, memory CD8 about 0.38%.

The protocol was immunoSEQ multiplex PCR, while the TCRdb copy is restricted to in-frame clones and leaves out a portion. The profile shows roughly 2.2 million clones, 90% to 95% of them singletons. The sequence derives from a man younger than 35 in good health. Some clones in this sample may be carry-over from other donors' samples. The sequenced material came from naive CD4+ T cells from PBMCs. Described subset: CD45RA+ positively selected. The chain joins TRBV27 to TRBJ1-4; TRBD1 agrees at 7 bases. The CDR3 sequence is CASSSRQGSNEKLFF. Here the CDR3 DNA reads TGTGCCAGCAGTTCGAGACAGGGTTCTAATGAAAAACTGTTTTTT. Combining the CDR3 with reference TRBV27 and TRBJ1-4 gives the whole variable domain EAQVTQNPRYLITVTGKKLTVTCSQNMNHEYMSWYRQDPGLGLRQIYYSMNVEVTDKGDVPEGYKVSRKEKRNFPLILESPSPNQTSLYFCASSSRQGSNEKLFFGSGTQLSVL.